The 2 T cell receptor beta chains presented below share a single source sample, sequenced in a study of T-cell reconstitution after alpha-beta-depleted transplantation in children. The authors prepared the TCRbeta library with unique molecular identifiers. TCRdb reprocessed the PCR reads with MiXCR, giving one entry per CDR3 protein. The profile shows 500,000 to 600,000 distinct CDR3 sequences, around 20% of them singletons. The specimen was PBMCs from the stem cell graft donor, collected from the stem cell graft. The receptors originated from a human donor who donated a stem cell graft to a child with acute lymphoblastic leukemia.

This clonotype was observed a few times. V gene TRBV12-3 or TRBV12-4 combines with J gene TRBJ1-2; 7 bases are shared with TRBD1. V lost 2 bases, J lost 2 bases, and 5 bases stayed unmatched. The CDR3 runs to 15 residues. CDR3 sequence (DNA): TGTGCCAGCAGTTTATCGTACAGGGGAAACTATGGCTACACCTTC. This encodes CASSLSYRGNYGYTF.

The rearrangement links TRBV3-1 to TRBJ2-2; D might be TRBD2 (5 bases). The length of the CDR3 is 15 residues. The germline gives CDR1 LGHDT, CDR2 YNNKEL (reference sequence). Trimming pared 0 bases from V and 2 bases from J, leaving 7 bases between. The CDR3 DNA reads TGTGCCAGCAGCCAAGAAAGCGGTAACACCGGGGAGCTGTTTTTT. Protein: CASSQESGNTGELFF.